The clone carrying this T cell receptor (beta chain) has only a few counts. The antigen remains unidentified. TCRdb recomputed calls from the reads with MiXCR, one row per CDR3 protein. The sample has about 920,000 distinct CDR3 sequences, more than 25% seen once. This sample is part of a study of T cell repertoires in cytomegalovirus infection. In the study overall: CMV epitopes in the study were HLA-C-restricted (recently identified) and HLA-B-restricted (well studied).

Between the trimmed V and J ends, which lost 1 base and 6 bases, there was a span of 13 bases. CDR1 is SEHNR and CDR2 is FQNEAQ in the germline V gene (reference sequence). This CDR3 is 14 amino acids long. The material sequenced was cultured CD8+ T cells from PBMCs, taken from culture after CMV antigen stimulation. The gene calls are TRBV7-9 and TRBJ2-7, with D uncertain. This clonotype originated in a human donor in good health (CMV status not recorded). Some clones in this sample may be carry-over from other donors' samples. The CDR3 coding sequence is TGTGCCAGCAGCTTAGATCGCGGACCGGGCGAGCAGTACGTC. Amino acids: CASSLDRGPGEQYV.